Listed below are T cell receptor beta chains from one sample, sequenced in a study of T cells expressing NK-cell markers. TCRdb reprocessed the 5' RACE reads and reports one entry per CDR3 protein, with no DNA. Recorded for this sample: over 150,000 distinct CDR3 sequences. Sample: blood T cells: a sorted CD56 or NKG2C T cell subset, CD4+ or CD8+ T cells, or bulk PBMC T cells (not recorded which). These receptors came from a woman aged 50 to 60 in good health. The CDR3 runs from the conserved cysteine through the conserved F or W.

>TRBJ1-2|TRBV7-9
CASSSLEHGVIGGYTF
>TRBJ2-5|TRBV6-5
CASSLSGSVETQYF
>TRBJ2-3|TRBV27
CASKVVAGTDTQYF
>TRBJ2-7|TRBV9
CASSVDRSQRDSYEQYF
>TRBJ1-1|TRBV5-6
CASSGLGTLDTEAFF
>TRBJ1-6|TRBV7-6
CASSLVTAEPLHF
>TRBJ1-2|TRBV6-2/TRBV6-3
CASSYVRDREIFFYGYTF
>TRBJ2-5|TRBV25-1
CASRKGETQYF
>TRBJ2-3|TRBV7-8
CASSLDWGKGTDTQYF
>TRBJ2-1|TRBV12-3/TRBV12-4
CASSLVGQQFF
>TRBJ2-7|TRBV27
CASSPPDLGTYEQYF
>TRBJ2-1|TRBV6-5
CASSYGTGKTEQFF
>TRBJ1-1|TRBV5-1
CASSYQGIGTEAFF
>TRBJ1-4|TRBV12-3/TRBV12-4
CASRPRQGLNEKLFF
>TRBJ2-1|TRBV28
CASSSLGAGEAEQFF
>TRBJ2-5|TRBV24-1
CATSDPHLEETQYF
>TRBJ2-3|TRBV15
CATSREVPADTQYF
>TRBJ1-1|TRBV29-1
CSVTGQTISMNTEAFF
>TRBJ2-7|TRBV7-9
CASSARQGATYEQYF
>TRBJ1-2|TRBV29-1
CSADPGDYGYTF
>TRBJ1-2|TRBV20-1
CSALPVVSYGYTF
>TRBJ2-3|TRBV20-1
CSARGALSVDTQYF
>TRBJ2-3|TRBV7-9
CASSLDSTDTQYF
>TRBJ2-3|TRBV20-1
CSAIKGEEESTDTQYF
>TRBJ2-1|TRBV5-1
CASSQSNNFEQFF
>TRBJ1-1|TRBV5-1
CASSLVGHGGTEAFF
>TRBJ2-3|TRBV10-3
CAVPGQGGADTQYF
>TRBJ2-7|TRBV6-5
CASRPGHGPYEQYF
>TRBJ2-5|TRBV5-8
CASSFAGFGETQYF
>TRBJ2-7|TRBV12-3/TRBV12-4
CASSPLAEPYEQYF
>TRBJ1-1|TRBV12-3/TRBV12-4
CASINWGDGTEAFF
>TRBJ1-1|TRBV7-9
CASRKLDRGEKNTEAFF
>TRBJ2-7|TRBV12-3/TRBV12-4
CASSVVQSSYEQYF
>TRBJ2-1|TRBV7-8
CASSLLGAAQGSGEQFF
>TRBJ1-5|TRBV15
CATSSGRVQPQHF
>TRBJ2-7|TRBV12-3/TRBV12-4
CASSMTAYEQYF
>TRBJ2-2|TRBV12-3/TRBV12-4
CASSLDRRSGELFF
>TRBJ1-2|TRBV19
CASSSRQGLRYGYTF
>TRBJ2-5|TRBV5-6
CASRGGDRRGTQYF
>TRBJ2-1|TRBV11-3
CASSLGASGSIHEQFF
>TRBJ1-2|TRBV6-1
CASSARGQGYDGYTF
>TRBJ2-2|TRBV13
CASSPTSSSGELFF
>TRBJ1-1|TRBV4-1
CASSQDRRDQAFF
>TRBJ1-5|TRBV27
CASSVTGVRQPQHF
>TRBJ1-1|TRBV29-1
CSVGVPGNTEAFF
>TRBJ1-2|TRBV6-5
CASSYEGNYGYTF
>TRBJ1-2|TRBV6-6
CASSEGIPYGYTF
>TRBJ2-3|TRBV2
CASSEQQAGYTDTQYF
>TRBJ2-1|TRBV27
CASTTTGNNEQFF
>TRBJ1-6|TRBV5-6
CASSRRDIRSSYNSPLHF
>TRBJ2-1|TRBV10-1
CASSESLGTPQYNEQFF
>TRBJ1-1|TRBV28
CASKGGDSMNTEAFF
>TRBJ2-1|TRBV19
CASSIGGFGYNEQFF
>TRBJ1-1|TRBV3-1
CASSPWTGNTEAFF
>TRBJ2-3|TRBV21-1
CASSKVAGGRPSTDTQYF